This T cell receptor beta chain was recovered during a study of vaccination effects on CD4 cells after COVID-19 (dated by TCRdb to 2022 to 2024). About the study as a whole: Each participant got two doses of an mRNA SARS-CoV-2 vaccine, either BNT162b2 or mRNA-1273. SARS-CoV-2 spike-specific CD4+ TCR repertoires were compared before and after mRNA vaccination in COVID-19 convalescent patients and in infection-naive vaccine recipients. A total of 10 COVID-19 convalescent patients and 4 SARS-CoV-2-naive healthy vaccine recipients were included in the full study. Cultures from other donors in the study were sequenced with the Oncomine TCR Beta short-read assay on an Illumina iSeq 100. Study-level results and caveats: Among healthy vaccine recipients, nearly all vaccine-induced clones were SARS-CoV-2 mono-reactive, and only 1 of 255 was cross-reactive with common cold coronaviruses. Limitations of the study were the small number of convalescent patients and the absence of early post-infection timepoints. Both infection-induced and vaccine-induced clones contracted markedly at late post-vaccination timepoints, which is consistent with waning T cell responses.

According to the germline V gene (reference sequence), CDR1 reads LGHDT and CDR2 reads YNNKEL. The CDR3 runs 12 residues from the cysteine to the phenylalanine. The read is trimmed to its CDR3 DNA, 36 bases read in frame from base 1. Trimming at the junction amounts to 1 base on V and 2 bases on J, and the germline ends lie 2 bases apart. As concerns this clone: The antigen this receptor binds is unknown. The input lacks base qualities; no much larger clone sits a single base away.

In the ViraFEST assay, PBMC were stimulated with viral peptide pools, and antigen-specific CD4+ T cell clonotypes were then identified by expansion using TCR sequencing. After 10 to 11 days of culture, CD4+ T cells were isolated with the EasySep CD4+ T cell isolation kit. Healthy vaccine recipients had no prior SARS-CoV-2 infection, confirmed by negative nucleocapsid antibodies before and after vaccination. Approximately 2.1 million PBMC per well were cultured in IMDM with about 4.8% human AB serum, roughly 10 IU/ml IL-2 and gentamicin, plus 10 ug/ml peptides. Half of the culture medium was replaced with fresh IL-2-containing medium on days 3 and 7. Unless noted otherwise, every peptide stimulation condition was cultured in triplicate wells. Using Ficoll-Paque Plus gradient centrifugation, PBMC were separated from whole blood and then either used fresh or cryopreserved at -140C. Overlapping peptide pools spanned the spike proteins of SARS-CoV-2 and the common cold coronaviruses HCoV-NL63, HCoV-OC43 and HCoV-229E. Genomic DNA was extracted from cultured CD4+ T cells with the QIAamp micro DNA kit.

The library was produced with the immunoSEQ multiplex PCR assay. DNA from the cultured, isolated CD4+ T cells was subjected to TCR beta CDR3 sequencing. Per the source publication's procedure: Non-productive TCR sequences were discarded, and reads were trimmed to the CDR3 region, with only CDR3s of 7 or more amino acids retained. Antigen-specific clonotypes were identified using the MANAFEST web app by comparison of expansion in peptide wells against reference cultures. To count as positive, a clone had to show expansion at FDR<0.05 compared with the reference and with all other wells, an odds ratio above 5, and a frequency above 0.1% in two replicate wells. Clonotypes significantly expanded in SARS-CoV-2 spike wells and in at least one common cold coronavirus spike condition were defined as cross-reactive. CDR3 similarity was assessed by Levenshtein distance using the stringdist R package, and unrooted trees were constructed with ape in R 3.6.1. TCRdb mirrors the immuneACCESS table, restricted to in-frame sequences. Some clones are absent from its copies; in checked studies, under half trace to an unresolved V gene, and the reason for the others is unknown. V, J and clone size are taken as reported in that table, and D and trimming were inferred from the DNA itself. The sample table contains more than 30,000 clones; only one count was recorded for around 70% of them. The top ten constitute around 28% of the sample.

The chain joins TRBV3-1 (or the pseudogene TRBV3-2) to TRBJ1-2; the D gene lacks a confident call. This sample comprised CD4+ T cells from PBMCs cultured with HCoV-229E spike peptides, obtained before COVID-19 vaccination. The cell subset or site label for this specimen denotes: HCoV-229E spike overlapping peptide pool stimulation. The receptor was isolated from a human donor who received a COVID-19 vaccine. The base sequence is TGTGCCAGCAGCCAAGTAAACTATGGCTACACCTTC. Its protein is CASSQVNYGYTF.